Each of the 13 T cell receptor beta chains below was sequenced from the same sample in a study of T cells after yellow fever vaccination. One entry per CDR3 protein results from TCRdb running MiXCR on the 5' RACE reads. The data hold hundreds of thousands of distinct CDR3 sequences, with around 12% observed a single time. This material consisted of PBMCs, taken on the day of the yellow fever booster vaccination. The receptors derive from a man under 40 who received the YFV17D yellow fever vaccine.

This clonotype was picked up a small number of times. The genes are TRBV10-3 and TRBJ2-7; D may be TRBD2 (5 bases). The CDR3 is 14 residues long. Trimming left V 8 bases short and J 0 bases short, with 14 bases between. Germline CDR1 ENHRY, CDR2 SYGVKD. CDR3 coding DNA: TGTGCCATCGCCCAGCAACTAGGCTCCTACGAGCAGTACTTC. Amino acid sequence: CAIAQQLGSYEQYF.

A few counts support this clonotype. This CDR3 reads CASQSDRSYGYTF. The CDR3 DNA reads TGCGCCAGCCAGTCCGACAGGTCCTATGGCTACACCTTC. This chain uses TRBV5-1 with TRBJ1-2, with TRBD1 as a possible D gene (6 bases). The CDR3 runs to 13 residues. V dropped 7 bases and J dropped 4 bases, with 14 bases sitting between them. Germline CDR1 is SGHRS and CDR2 is YFSETQ.

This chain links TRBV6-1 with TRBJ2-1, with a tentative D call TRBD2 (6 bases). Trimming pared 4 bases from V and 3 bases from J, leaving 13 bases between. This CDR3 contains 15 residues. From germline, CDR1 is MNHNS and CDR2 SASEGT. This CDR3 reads CASSGLRGGYNEQFF. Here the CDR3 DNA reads TGTGCCAGCAGTGGTCTTAGGGGAGGCTACAATGAGCAGTTCTTC.

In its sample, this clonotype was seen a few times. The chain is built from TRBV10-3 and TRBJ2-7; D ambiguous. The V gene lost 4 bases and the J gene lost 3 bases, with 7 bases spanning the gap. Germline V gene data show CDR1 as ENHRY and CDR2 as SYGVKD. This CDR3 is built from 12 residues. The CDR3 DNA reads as TGTGCCATCAGTGTGGACGACTACGAGCAGTACTTC. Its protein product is CAISVDDYEQYF.

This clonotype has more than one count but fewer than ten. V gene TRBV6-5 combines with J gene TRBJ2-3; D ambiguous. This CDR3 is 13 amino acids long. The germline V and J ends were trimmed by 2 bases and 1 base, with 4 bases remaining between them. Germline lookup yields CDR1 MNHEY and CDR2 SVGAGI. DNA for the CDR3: TGTGCCAGCAGTTACGCGGGCACAGATACGCAGTATTTT. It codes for CASSYAGTDTQYF.

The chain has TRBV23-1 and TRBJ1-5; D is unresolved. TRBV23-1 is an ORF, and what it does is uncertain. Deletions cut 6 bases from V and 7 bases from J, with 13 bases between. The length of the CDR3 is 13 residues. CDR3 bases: TGCGCCAGCAGCCCTGTTGGGAGCCAGCCCCAGCATTTT. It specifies CASSPVGSQPQHF.

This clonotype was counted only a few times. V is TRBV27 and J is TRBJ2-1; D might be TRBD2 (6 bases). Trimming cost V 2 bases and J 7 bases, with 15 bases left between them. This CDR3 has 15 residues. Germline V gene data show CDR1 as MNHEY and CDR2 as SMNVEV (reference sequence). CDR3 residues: CASSLRERGRNEQFF. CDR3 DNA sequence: TGTGCCAGCAGTTTACGGGAGCGTGGTAGAAATGAGCAGTTCTTC.

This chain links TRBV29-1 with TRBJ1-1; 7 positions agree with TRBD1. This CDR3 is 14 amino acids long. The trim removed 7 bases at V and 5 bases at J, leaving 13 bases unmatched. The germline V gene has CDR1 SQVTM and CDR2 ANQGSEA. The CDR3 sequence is CSAPLQGRVTEAFF. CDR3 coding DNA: TGCAGCGCACCCCTACAGGGGAGGGTAACTGAAGCTTTCTTT.

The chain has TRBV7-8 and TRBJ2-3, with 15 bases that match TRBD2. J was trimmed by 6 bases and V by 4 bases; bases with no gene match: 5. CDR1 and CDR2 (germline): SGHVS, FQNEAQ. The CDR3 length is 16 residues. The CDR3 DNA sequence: TGTGCCAGCAGCTACGGACTAGCGGGAGGGTGGGATACGCAGTATTTT. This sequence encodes CASSYGLAGGWDTQYF.

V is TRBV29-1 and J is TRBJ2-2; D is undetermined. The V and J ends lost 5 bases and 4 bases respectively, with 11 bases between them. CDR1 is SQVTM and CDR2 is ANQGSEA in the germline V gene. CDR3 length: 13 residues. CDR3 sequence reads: CSVSSAGTGELFF. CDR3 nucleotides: TGCAGCGTTTCCAGCGCCGGCACCGGGGAGCTGTTTTTT.

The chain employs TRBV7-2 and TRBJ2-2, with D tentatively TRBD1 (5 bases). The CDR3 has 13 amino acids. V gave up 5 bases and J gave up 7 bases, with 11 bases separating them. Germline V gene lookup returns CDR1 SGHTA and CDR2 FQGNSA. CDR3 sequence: CASSTRQRGELFF. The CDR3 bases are TGTGCCAGCAGCACGAGACAGCGCGGGGAGCTGTTTTTT.

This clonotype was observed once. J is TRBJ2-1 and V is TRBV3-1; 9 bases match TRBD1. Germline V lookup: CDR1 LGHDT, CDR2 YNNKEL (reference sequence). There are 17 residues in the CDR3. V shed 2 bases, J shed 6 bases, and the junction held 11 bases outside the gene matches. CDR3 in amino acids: CASSQRTGVSGRNEQFF. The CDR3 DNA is TGTGCCAGCAGCCAAAGGACAGGGGTTAGCGGGCGCAATGAGCAGTTCTTC.

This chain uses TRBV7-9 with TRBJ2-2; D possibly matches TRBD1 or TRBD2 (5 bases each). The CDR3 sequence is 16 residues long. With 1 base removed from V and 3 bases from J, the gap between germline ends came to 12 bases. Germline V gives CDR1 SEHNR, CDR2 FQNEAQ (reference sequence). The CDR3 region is CASSLGGASYTGELFF. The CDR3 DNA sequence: TGTGCCAGCAGCTTAGGAGGGGCAAGTTACACCGGGGAGCTGTTTTTT.